Each of the 32 T cell receptor beta chains below was sequenced from the same sample in a study of identical twins. TCRdb analysed the 5' RACE reads with MiXCR anew, one entry per CDR3 protein. Of some 190,000 distinct CDR3 sequences listed, around 15% are singletons. These records were also assigned to another study, of T cells expressing NK-cell markers.

Sequenced sample: CD8+ T cells sorted from blood. Receptors were obtained from a woman under 30 in good health.

The genes are TRBV12-5 and TRBJ2-7, with 9 bases fitting TRBD2. The V segment lost 11 bases and the J segment 4 bases; nucleotides outside the gene matches: 6. The CDR3 is 12 amino acids. Germline V gene data show CDR1 as LGHNT and CDR2 as FRNRAP. For the CDR3, the DNA is TGTGCTGCGGGGGGGCTGGCGTACGAGCAGTACTTC. Its protein product is CAAGGLAYEQYF.

This clonotype was detected a few times. V gene TRBV12-3 or TRBV12-4 combines with J gene TRBJ2-1; 7 positions match TRBD2. There are 14 residues in the CDR3. Trimming removed 1 base from V and 8 bases from J; junction bases left unmatched: 5. The CDR3 loop reads CASSLVAGEYEQFF. CDR3 in DNA: TGTGCCAGCAGTTTAGTGGCGGGAGAGTATGAGCAGTTCTTC.

This rearrangement joins TRBV6-2 or TRBV6-3 to TRBJ2-5; 8 bases are shared with TRBD2. The CDR3 length is 14 residues. Per germline, CDR1 MNHEY and CDR2 SVGEGT. V gave up 8 bases and J gave up 3 bases; unmatched junction bases: 8. CDR3 coding DNA: TGTGCCAGCTACGATGGGACTAGAGAAGAGACCCAGTACTTC. This translates into CASYDGTREETQYF.

The chain recombines TRBV4-1 with TRBJ2-7, with 11 bases aligning to TRBD2. Per germline, CDR1 MGHRA and CDR2 YSYEKL. The CDR3 is made up of 15 amino acids. V gave up 3 bases and J gave up 3 bases; unmatched junction bases: 4. The CDR3 region is CASSQITSGGYEQYF. CDR3 nucleotides: TGCGCCAGCAGCCAGATTACTAGCGGGGGCTACGAGCAGTACTTC.

The chain couples TRBV20-1 to TRBJ2-7, with D possibly being TRBD2 (5 bases). Germline CDR1 reads DFQATT; CDR2 reads SNEGSKA (reference sequence). This CDR3 is built from 14 residues. V lost 0 bases to trimming and J lost 0 bases, with 9 bases between them. In DNA, the CDR3 is TGCAGTGCTAGAGATCAGCGGACCTCCTACGAGCAGTACTTC. It is translated as CSARDQRTSYEQYF.

The gene calls are TRBV27 and TRBJ2-1, with no clear D. Trimming took off 7 bases at V and 5 bases at J, with 12 bases between the two ends. CDR3 length: 13 residues. CDR1 and CDR2 from the germline V gene are MNHEY and SMNVEV (reference sequence). The DNA for the CDR3 is TGTGCCAGCAATTTCGCAGGAAACAATGAGCAGTTCTTC. This encodes CASNFAGNNEQFF.

This clonotype was counted between two and nine times. The chain is built from TRBV7-9 and TRBJ2-1, with a tentative D call TRBD1 (7 bases). The CDR3 sequence is 15 residues long. From germline, CDR1 is SEHNR and CDR2 FQNEAQ (reference sequence). The V end lost 5 bases, the J end lost 12 bases, and 23 bases lay between the germline ends. The CDR3 DNA follows: TGTGCCAGCAGCGCACCCTCGCAGGGGGGCAACGGGCAGTTCTTC. Amino acid sequence: CASSAPSQGGNGQFF.

This clonotype was observed many times. This chain connects TRBV12-3 or TRBV12-4 to TRBJ1-2; D uncertain. V dropped 7 bases and J dropped 4 bases, with 13 bases sitting between them. CDR3 length: 13 residues. CDR3 amino acids: CASTMEALYGYTF. CDR3 nucleotides: TGTGCCAGCACCATGGAGGCTCTCTATGGCTACACCTTC.

The rearrangement links TRBV23-1 to TRBJ2-2; D possibly matches TRBD1 or TRBD2 (5 bases each). TRBV23-1 is sorted into the ORF group, with uncertain function. CDR3 length: 17 amino acids. V was shortened by 6 bases and J by 0 bases, with 17 bases between the two germline ends. The CDR3 DNA is TGCGCCAGCAGCAGACTACGACAGCCGACGAACACCGGGGAGCTGTTTTTT. As protein: CASSRLRQPTNTGELFF.

This clonotype was seen more than once but under ten times. The chain carries TRBV27 and TRBJ2-7; 7 positions match TRBD1. The J segment lost 2 bases and the V segment lost 8 bases, leaving 6 bases of the junction unmatched. Germline assignment: CDR1 MNHEY and CDR2 SMNVEV (reference sequence). The CDR3 is made up of 13 amino acids. CDR3 protein: CASGPGQTYEQYF. CDR3 nucleotides: TGTGCCAGCGGGCCGGGACAGACCTACGAGCAGTACTTC.

This clonotype was picked up a small number of times. This chain connects TRBV12-3 or TRBV12-4 to TRBJ2-5; a weak D match, TRBD2 (5 bases). V shed 5 bases and J shed 3 bases, with 10 bases lying between them. CDR3 length: 13 amino acids. CDR3 loop: CASSPRDEETQYF. The CDR3 nucleotides read TGTGCCAGCAGTCCTCGGGATGAAGAGACCCAGTACTTC.

The genes are TRBV7-9 and TRBJ1-1; D is unresolved. The CDR3 extends over 13 amino acids. Trimming left V 5 bases short and J 5 bases short, with 12 bases between. The germline CDR1 and CDR2 sequences are SEHNR and FQNEAQ (reference sequence). CDR3 bases: TGTGCCAGCAGCCCCCGTGGAGGGACTGAAGCTTTCTTT. Translation gives CASSPRGGTEAFF.

This CDR3 reads CASSPGGVLWDEQYF. Here the CDR3 DNA reads TGTGCCAGCAGCCCCGGAGGTGTGCTCTGGGACGAGCAGTACTTC. The gene calls are TRBV9 and TRBJ2-7, with TRBD2 as a possible D gene (5 bases). Trimming took 4 bases from V and 5 from J, leaving 19 bases between them. Germline CDR1 reads SGDLS; CDR2 reads YYNGEE. This CDR3 has 15 amino acids.

Many counts were recorded for this clonotype. This sequence joins TRBV20-1 and TRBJ1-4; D perhaps matches TRBD1 (5 bases). V lost 3 bases and J 6 bases, leaving 11 bases between the germline ends. From germline, CDR1 is DFQATT and CDR2 SNEGSKA (reference sequence). This CDR3 has 13 residues. The CDR3 loop reads CSARRLTDEKLFF. The CDR3 nucleotides are TGCAGTGCTAGGAGATTGACAGATGAAAAACTGTTTTTT.

This clonotype was counted only a few times. The chain uses TRBV3-1 and TRBJ2-3, with D possibly matching TRBD1 (6 bases). Deletions cut 3 bases from V and 2 bases from J, with 15 bases between. This CDR3 comprises 16 residues. Per germline, CDR1 LGHDT and CDR2 YNNKEL (reference sequence). Here the CDR3 reads CASSQLVRGSTDTQYF. DNA of the CDR3: TGTGCCAGCAGCCAGCTCGTCAGGGGTTCCACAGATACGCAGTATTTT.

This chain joins TRBV29-1 and TRBJ2-3; D gene uncertain. The CDR3 has 14 amino acids. Germline V gene lookup returns CDR1 SQVTM and CDR2 ANQGSEA. The V end lost 1 base, the J end lost 0 bases, and 8 bases lay between the germline ends. The DNA of the CDR3 is TGCAGCGTTGAAGGGGCAGTGAGCACAGATACGCAGTATTTT. Translation: CSVEGAVSTDTQYF.

This clonotype appeared a few times. The chain is built from TRBV13 and TRBJ2-7, with D perhaps matching TRBD1 or TRBD2 (6 bases each). Germline V gives CDR1 PRHDT, CDR2 FYEKMQ (reference sequence). This CDR3 has 13 residues. V was shortened by 5 bases and J by 7 bases, with 15 bases between the two germline ends. This chain's CDR3 is CASSGGDNLEQYF. The CDR3 DNA sequence: TGTGCCAGCAGCGGAGGGGACAATTTGGAGCAGTACTTC.

This sequence joins TRBV12-3 or TRBV12-4 and TRBJ2-2; 13 bases line up with TRBD2. The CDR3 contains 17 residues. Trimming took 7 bases from V and 2 from J; bases not matched to a gene: 7. The CDR3 spells CASIQTSGGTNTGELFF. The CDR3, as DNA: TGTGCCAGCATCCAGACTAGCGGGGGGACCAACACCGGGGAGCTGTTTTTT.

This clonotype has ten or more counts. The chain recombines TRBV12-3 or TRBV12-4 with TRBJ2-6; D possibly uses TRBD1 or TRBD2 (5 bases each). CDR3 length equals 16 residues. V lost 6 bases and J 1 base, leaving 13 bases between the germline ends. The CDR3 loop reads CASRPGPMSGANVLTF. CDR3 DNA: TGTGCCAGCAGGCCGGGACCGATGTCTGGGGCCAACGTCCTGACTTTC.

The V and J genes are TRBV9 and TRBJ2-1, with unresolved D. Per germline, CDR1 SGDLS and CDR2 YYNGEE. This CDR3 is 12 amino acids long. Trimming removed 0 bases from V and 3 bases from J, with 1 base in between. The CDR3 loop is CASSVDYNEQFF. The CDR3 nucleotides read TGTGCCAGCAGCGTAGACTACAATGAGCAGTTCTTC.

V gene TRBV2 combines with J gene TRBJ2-1; 7 positions match TRBD1. The CDR3 totals 16 residues. The germline V gene encodes CDR1 SNHLY and CDR2 FYNNEI. J was trimmed by 2 bases and V by 6 bases; bases with no gene match: 10. CDR3 DNA: TGTGCCAGCAGACCTATTGACAGGGAGCCCTACAATGAGCAGTTCTTC. It yields the protein CASRPIDREPYNEQFF.

This chain links TRBV7-9 with TRBJ2-1; D perhaps matches TRBD2 (5 bases). Germline V gives CDR1 SEHNR, CDR2 FQNEAQ (reference sequence). The CDR3 consists of 15 residues. Trimming removed 5 bases at V and 1 base at J, with 12 bases between. The CDR3 is CASSPPRGSYNEQFF. DNA of the CDR3: TGTGCCAGCAGCCCACCCCGGGGTTCCTACAATGAGCAGTTCTTC.

This clonotype has just a few counts. The chain couples TRBV12-3 or TRBV12-4 to TRBJ1-1, with D unclear. The CDR3 runs 11 residues. V lost 6 bases and J lost 11, with 13 bases in between. The CDR3 loop is CASSQSGWAFF. The CDR3 DNA is TGTGCCAGCAGCCAATCCGGATGGGCTTTCTTT.

The CDR3 nucleotides read TGCAGTGCTAGGACACGGAGAAATTCACCCCTCCACTTT. This gives the protein CSARTRRNSPLHF. This sequence joins TRBV20-1 and TRBJ1-6; no clear D gene. From germline, CDR1 is DFQATT and CDR2 SNEGSKA (reference sequence). The CDR3 spans 13 residues. Trimming cost V 3 bases and J 7 bases, with 10 bases left between them.

The CDR3 region is CASSPGVGQPQHF. The CDR3 DNA reads TGCGCCAGCAGCCCGGGGGTGGGTCAGCCCCAGCATTTT. The gene calls are TRBV5-1 and TRBJ1-5, with D possibly matching TRBD1 (5 bases). Per the germline V gene, CDR1 is SGHRS and CDR2 is YFSETQ. This CDR3 region has 13 residues. V lost 4 bases to trimming and J lost 6 bases, with 11 bases between them.

V is TRBV12-3 or TRBV12-4 and J is TRBJ2-7, with D perhaps assigned TRBD1 or TRBD2 (5 bases each). The CDR3 has 12 amino acids. Between the trimmed V and J ends, which lost 1 base and 6 bases, there was a span of 7 bases. CDR3 protein: CASSLGGFEQYF. Here the CDR3 DNA reads TGTGCCAGCAGTTTAGGGGGGTTCGAGCAGTACTTC.

The chain combines TRBV12-3 or TRBV12-4 with TRBJ2-3; D remains unclear. The V and J ends lost 4 bases and 1 base respectively, with 9 bases between them. This CDR3 spans 14 amino acids. The chain's CDR3 is CASSSDSRTDTQYF. The CDR3 nucleotides read TGTGCCAGCAGTTCAGACTCGCGCACAGATACGCAGTATTTT.

The genes are TRBV14 and TRBJ2-5, with a possible D match to TRBD2 (6 bases). The CDR3 runs to 14 residues. Germline V lookup: CDR1 SGHDN, CDR2 FVKESK. The V end lost 5 bases, the J end lost 5 bases, and 15 bases lay between the germline ends. CDR3 region: CASSSLQEGETQYF. CDR3 sequence (DNA): TGTGCCAGCAGCTCGTTACAGGAGGGCGAGACCCAGTACTTC.

This chain uses TRBV5-1 with TRBJ2-2; D may be TRBD1 (5 bases). Germline values: CDR1 SGHRS, CDR2 YFSETQ. The CDR3 has 15 amino acids. The ends were cut back, 2 bases at V and 0 bases at J, with 8 bases in the middle. CDR3 in DNA: TGCGCCAGCAGCTTAAGACAGCCGAACACCGGGGAGCTGTTTTTT. As protein: CASSLRQPNTGELFF. Looking up the rest from reference TRBV5-1 and TRBJ2-2 gives the full variable domain: KAGVTQTPRYLIKTRGQQVTLSCSPISGHRSVSWYQQTPGQGLQFLFEYFSETQRNKGNFPGRFSGRQFSNSRSEMNVSTLELGDSALYLCASSLRQPNTGELFFGEGSRLTVL.

This chain links TRBV12-3 or TRBV12-4 with TRBJ2-5; no definite D call. The CDR3 runs to 14 residues. The V gene lost 3 bases and the J gene lost 3 bases, with 11 bases spanning the gap. The chain's CDR3 is CASSFRALKETQYF. The CDR3 DNA follows: TGTGCCAGCAGTTTCCGGGCCCTCAAAGAGACCCAGTACTTC.

The rearrangement joins TRBV27 to TRBJ2-1, with D tentatively TRBD1 or TRBD2 (5 bases each). The CDR3 runs 14 residues. The germline gives CDR1 MNHEY, CDR2 SMNVEV (reference sequence). V was shortened by 6 bases and J by 5 bases, with 14 bases between the two germline ends. CDR3 region: CASRSTRGDNEQFF. The CDR3 DNA reads TGTGCCAGCAGATCAACTAGGGGAGACAATGAGCAGTTCTTC.

This rearrangement joins TRBV11-2 to TRBJ1-1; D is perhaps TRBD1 (6 bases). The CDR3 has 11 residues. Deletions cut 5 bases from V and 7 bases from J, with 8 bases between. Germline assignment: CDR1 SGHAT and CDR2 FQNNGV. The CDR3, as DNA: TGTGCCAGCAGCCCCAGGGGTGAAGCTTTCTTT. The encoded protein is CASSPRGEAFF.